This entry features one T cell receptor beta chain sequence. Its target antigen remains unknown. The sample holds no much larger clone one base away, and base qualities are not on file. The CDR3 holds 15 amino acids from the cysteine to the phenylalanine. Just CDR3 DNA is preserved here, 45 bases in frame from base 1. For CDR1 and CDR2, the germline V gene lists MNHEY and SVGAGI. Unmatched junction bases come to 4, with V trimmed by 6 bases and J by 5 bases. The sample is drawn from a study of a mutant IDH1 vaccine in newly diagnosed glioma (dated by TCRdb to 2020 to 2022). For the wider study: Across visits V03 through V10, patients got a total of eight vaccinations, given in weeks 1, 3, 5, 7, 11, 15, 19 and 23. Vaccination began 4-6 weeks after radiotherapy alone, or alongside temozolomide cycles in the chemotherapy-containing groups. Of the roughly 32 treated patients, around 62% were male and 37.5% were female, and a mean age of approximately 40 years was recorded. Prior to enrollment, patients had been given standard therapy consisting of radiotherapy alone, temozolomide alone, or radiochemotherapy with temozolomide, with the combination given to most patients. Peripheral blood was collected at six visits: V03 (baseline), V05, V07, V10, V12 and V13. For exploratory analyses, around 23 treated patients had longitudinal TCRB deep sequencing done wherever samples were available. Paper-wide results and their limitations: The authors stated that sample limitations prevented analyses of patient blood samples from being reproduced. Immune responses induced by the vaccine were seen in approximately 92% of patients across multiple MHC alleles. Pseudoprogression appeared unrelated to alterations in the top peripheral T cell clonotypes detected by TCRB sequencing. PBMC samples for TCRB deep sequencing were selected based on availability.

The protocol used for the library was the immunoSEQ multiplex PCR assay. Following the manufacturer's protocol, the hsTCRB Kit was used to amplify rearranged TCR beta chain sequences. TCRB libraries were sequenced on an Illumina MiSeq. Under the source paper's analysis protocol: The proprietary platform of the kit vendor was used for demultiplexing, trimming and gene mapping. TCRdb retrieved this table from immuneACCESS and kept in-frame rearrangements only. Not all clones are present; in checked studies, unresolved V genes account for under half, and no reason is known for the remainder. V, J and clone size were drawn from that table, and D and trimming were deduced from the DNA. The sample table contains 35,000 to 50,000 clones; only one count was recorded for approximately 84% of them. The top ten clonotypes cover 2% to 3% of the sample. Taken with the paper, the label for time point translates to: week 23, last vaccination. Each vaccine dose was 300 ug of a 20-mer mutant IDH1 peptide in Montanide, given subcutaneously with topical imiquimod. Donors had newly diagnosed WHO grade 3 or 4 IDH1-mutant astrocytomas with loss of nuclear ATRX. The samples were drawn from NOA16, a multicentre, single-arm, open-label phase I trial in Germany that tested a mutant IDH1 peptide vaccine in humans for the first time. Genomic DNA for TCRB sequencing was extracted from EDTA blood using the DNeasy Blood and Tissue Kit.

Recombination connected TRBV6-5 to TRBJ2-1; a stretch of 13 junction bases matches TRBD2. This receptor was obtained from a woman aged 18-29 years with glioma. Some clones in this sample may be carry-over from other donors' samples. Source: PBMCs, taken from a glioma patient whose treatment included an IDH1 peptide vaccine. In nucleotide form, the sequence is TGTGCCAGCAGCCAACTAGCGGGAGGGCACAATGAGCAGTTCTTC. Translated, it gives CASSQLAGGHNEQFF.